The next 18 T cell receptor beta chains were all read from a single sample in a study of OX40 agonist ivuxolimab in advanced cancers. Receptor amplification or capture employed the immunoSEQ multiplex PCR assay. TCRdb limited this immuneACCESS table to in-frame rearrangements with V and J called. A share of clones is missing; checked studies link under half to unresolved V genes, and the rest is unexplained. The table for this sample lists approximately 60,000 clones; around 86% of them were counted only once. 0.38% of the sample is taken by the ten largest. Sequences were derived from CD4+ or CD8+ T cells sorted from blood, sampled in a trial of the OX40 agonist ivuxolimab. These receptors all come from an adult with an advanced solid tumor such as melanoma, head and neck, liver or kidney cancer.

The rearrangement links TRBV4-3 to TRBJ1-3; D gene uncertain. This CDR3 has 15 residues. Trimming cost V 4 bases and J 0 bases, with 10 bases left between them. The germline V gene has CDR1 LGHNA and CDR2 YSLEER. The CDR3 sequence: CASSLGVLSGNTIYF. The CDR3 region has the DNA TGCGCCAGCAGCCTCGGGGTCCTCTCTGGAAACACCATATATTTT.

V gene TRBV14 combines with J gene TRBJ2-7; D remains unclear. This CDR3 is 13 amino acids long. CDR1 is SGHDN and CDR2 is FVKESK in the germline V gene. With 2 bases removed from V and 4 bases from J, the gap between germline ends came to 9 bases. CDR3: CASSQHQVYEQYF. In nucleotides, the CDR3 is TGTGCCAGCAGCCAACACCAGGTATACGAGCAGTACTTC.

The J gene is TRBJ1-5, the V gene TRBV5-8, with D maybe TRBD1 (6 bases). Trimming took 4 bases from V and 7 from J, leaving 15 bases between them. The CDR3 is 14 amino acids. Germline lookup yields CDR1 SGHTS and CDR2 YDEGEE. The CDR3 coding sequence is TGTGCCAGCAGCCTGACAGGAGAAAGCCAGCCCCAGCATTTT. This sequence encodes CASSLTGESQPQHF.

The gene calls are TRBV30 and TRBJ2-1; D is unresolved. Trimming took 3 bases from V and 7 from J, leaving 10 bases between them. This CDR3 region has 12 residues. From germline, CDR1 is GTSNPN and CDR2 SVGIG (reference sequence). The CDR3 DNA reads TGTGCCTGGAGCCTCGGTGGGAATGAGCAGTTCTTC. Encoded protein: CAWSLGGNEQFF.

The V call is TRBV6-4, the J call TRBJ1-1; tentative D call: TRBD1 (5 bases). Trimming pared 4 bases from V and 4 bases from J, leaving 10 bases between. The germline V gene encodes CDR1 MRHNA and CDR2 SNTAGT. This CDR3 region has 13 residues. CDR3 sequence (DNA): TGTGCCAGCAGTGCGGGGGAAGTCACTGAAGCTTTCTTT. Its translation: CASSAGEVTEAFF.

The chain joins TRBV19 to TRBJ1-4, with 7 bases lining up with TRBD1. CDR3 length: 15 residues. V lost 4 bases, J lost 6 bases, and 8 bases stayed unmatched. Germline V lookup: CDR1 LNHDA, CDR2 SQIVND (reference sequence). The CDR3 is CASSSLRQGDEKLFF. The CDR3 DNA is TGTGCCAGTAGTAGTCTGCGGCAGGGGGATGAAAAACTGTTTTTT.

This sequence joins TRBV7-9 and TRBJ2-7; D possibly uses TRBD1 or TRBD2 (6 bases each). Germline loops: CDR1 SEHNR, CDR2 FQNEAQ (reference sequence). There are 16 residues in the CDR3. V lost 3 bases and J lost 3, with 18 bases in between. CDR3 amino acids: CASSFYVGGLIYEQYF. CDR3 DNA: TGTGCCAGCAGCTTTTACGTGGGGGGCCTTATCTACGAGCAGTACTTC.

This chain links TRBV6-5 with TRBJ2-5; the D gene could be TRBD1 or TRBD2 (5 bases each). The CDR3 runs 13 residues. V gave up 2 bases and J gave up 5 bases, with 9 bases separating them. Germline CDR1 reads MNHEY; CDR2 reads SVGAGI. The CDR3 sequence: CASSYGWGETQYF. DNA for the CDR3: TGTGCCAGCAGTTACGGCTGGGGGGAGACCCAGTACTTC.

The chain couples TRBV5-4 to TRBJ2-5, with D uncertain. Trimming stripped 0 bases from V and 1 base from J, with 10 bases between. This CDR3 has 15 residues. Germline-derived CDR1 and CDR2 are SGHNT and YYREEE (reference sequence). The DNA of the CDR3 is TGTGCCAGCAGCTTGGCCCGAACAGCCCAAGAGACCCAGTACTTC. Protein sequence: CASSLARTAQETQYF.

The chain links TRBV30 to TRBJ2-3; perhaps TRBD2 as D (6 bases). The CDR3 contains 17 residues. Germline CDR1 is GTSNPN and CDR2 is SVGIG (reference sequence). V lost 1 base and J lost 3, with 20 bases in between. CDR3 loop: CAWSAYGGARGTDTQYF. As DNA, the CDR3 is TGTGCCTGGAGTGCCTACGGGGGAGCTAGGGGTACAGATACGCAGTATTTT.

The sample holds a few counts of this clone. The V and J genes are TRBV18 and TRBJ1-6, with D tentatively TRBD1 (6 bases). The CDR3 runs to 15 residues. V lost 3 bases to trimming and J lost 10 bases, with 16 bases between them. CDR1 and CDR2 from the germline V gene are KGHSH and LQKENI. The CDR3 DNA follows: TGTGCCAGCTCACCTCTACAGGGTTCAGGGTCACCCCTCCACTTT. Translating gives CASSPLQGSGSPLHF.

This clone turned up a few times. The V call is TRBV5-1, the J call TRBJ2-5; D tentatively fits TRBD1 or TRBD2 (5 bases each). Trimming took off 0 bases at V and 2 bases at J, with 11 bases between the two ends. The germline gives CDR1 SGHRS, CDR2 YFSETQ. This CDR3 is 15 amino acids long. The CDR3 is CASSLDGTFQETQYF. The DNA for the CDR3 is TGCGCCAGCAGCTTGGACGGGACGTTTCAAGAGACCCAGTACTTC.

The J gene is TRBJ2-1, the V gene TRBV7-3, with a tentative D call TRBD2 (7 bases). The germline V and J ends were trimmed by 5 bases and 6 bases, with 26 bases remaining between them. There are 18 residues in the CDR3. Germline V CDR1 and CDR2: SGHTA, FQGTGA. CDR3 nucleotide sequence: TGTGCCAGCAGCCCAGGGGCTGGTGGGGGACTACCCGTCAATGAGCAGTTCTTC. Translated, it gives CASSPGAGGGLPVNEQFF.

This chain uses TRBV27 with TRBJ2-5; TRBD1 matches at 7 bases. Germline CDR1 is MNHEY and CDR2 is SMNVEV (reference sequence). Germline trimming cut 4 bases from V and 0 bases from J; bases unmatched to any gene: 5. There are 15 residues in the CDR3. The CDR3 protein is CASSSPGQYQETQYF. The CDR3 region has the DNA TGTGCCAGCAGTTCTCCGGGACAGTACCAAGAGACCCAGTACTTC.

The table lists this clone with a count of one. The chain carries TRBV2 and TRBJ1-2, with 7 bases identical to TRBD1. This CDR3 has 15 residues. Looked up from germline, CDR1 is SNHLY and CDR2 is FYNNEI. Unmatched junction bases numbered 6, after V lost 1 base and J lost 4 bases. The DNA of the CDR3 is TGTGCCAGCAGTGAAGGGACAGGAGCTTCCTATGGCTACACCTTC. This translates into CASSEGTGASYGYTF.

The chain has TRBV7-9 and TRBJ1-1, with D possibly TRBD1 on 5 matching bases. V dropped 2 bases and J dropped 3 bases, with 13 bases sitting between them. CDR3 length: 15 amino acids. CDR1 is SEHNR and CDR2 is FQNEAQ in the germline V gene (reference sequence). CDR3 region: CASSLIGGVDTEAFF. As DNA, the CDR3 is TGTGCCAGCAGCTTAATCGGAGGGGTGGACACTGAAGCTTTCTTT.

Only a few counts were recorded for this clone. This chain uses TRBV9 with TRBJ2-2; TRBD2 matches at 7 bases. The CDR3 sequence is 15 residues long. Looked up from germline, CDR1 is SGDLS and CDR2 is YYNGEE. After removal of 4 bases from V and 6 bases from J, the junction contained 9 bases not matched to a gene. The CDR3 DNA is TGTGCCAGCAGCCCGGAGCAGCGGGGTCCCGGGGAGCTGTTTTTT. It specifies CASSPEQRGPGELFF.

The chain recombines TRBV5-1 with TRBJ1-2; D ambiguous. V lost 5 bases, J lost 4 bases, and 18 bases lay in between. CDR1 is SGHRS, CDR2 YFSETQ, per germline. CDR3 length: 15 residues. The CDR3, as DNA: TGCGCCAGCAGTTGGGTCGAATCCGGACCCTATGGCTACACCTTC. This sequence encodes CASSWVESGPYGYTF.